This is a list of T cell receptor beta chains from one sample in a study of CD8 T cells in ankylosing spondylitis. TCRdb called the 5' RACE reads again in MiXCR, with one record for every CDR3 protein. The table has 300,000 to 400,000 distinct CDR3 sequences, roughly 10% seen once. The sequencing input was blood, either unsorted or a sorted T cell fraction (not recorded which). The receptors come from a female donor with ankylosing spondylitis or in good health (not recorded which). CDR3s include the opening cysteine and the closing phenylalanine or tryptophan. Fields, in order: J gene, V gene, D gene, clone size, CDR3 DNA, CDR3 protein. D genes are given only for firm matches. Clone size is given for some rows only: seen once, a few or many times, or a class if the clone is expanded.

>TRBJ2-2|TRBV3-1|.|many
TGTGCCAGCAGCCAAGTAAGGGGGAACACCGGGGAGCTGTTTTTT
CASSQVRGNTGELFF
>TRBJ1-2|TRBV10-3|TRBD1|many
TGTGCCATCACCCTCACAGGGGTTGGCTATGGCTACACCTTC
CAITLTGVGYGYTF
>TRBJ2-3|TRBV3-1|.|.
TGTGCCAGCAGCCAAGGGGGGGGGCGGGCAGATACGCAGTATTTT
CASSQGGGRADTQYF
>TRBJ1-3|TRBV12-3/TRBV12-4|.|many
TGTGCCAGCAGCGGTTTAGGAAGCTCTGGAAACACCATATATTTT
CASSGLGSSGNTIYF
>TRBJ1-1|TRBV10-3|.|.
TGTGCCATCAGTGCGTCCGGACGGATGAACACTGAAGCTTTCTTT
CAISASGRMNTEAFF
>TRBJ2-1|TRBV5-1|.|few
TGCGCCAGCAGCCGCTCACGGAGGAGCTCCTACAATGAGCAGTTCTTC
CASSRSRRSSYNEQFF
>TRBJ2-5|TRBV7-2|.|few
TGTGCCAGCAGCTTATTCCCCAGCACGGGCGGCGGAGAGACCCAGTACTTC
CASSLFPSTGGGETQYF
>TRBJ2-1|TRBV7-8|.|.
TGTGCCAGCAGCCTCGAACTCAACTCCTACAATGAGCAGTTCTTC
CASSLELNSYNEQFF
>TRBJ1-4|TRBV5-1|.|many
TGCGCCAGCAGCTTGGGGGCGATGGGTGAAAAACTGTTTTTT
CASSLGAMGEKLFF
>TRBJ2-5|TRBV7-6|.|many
TGTGCCAGCAGCTTTACCGGAGCACAAGAGACCCAGTACTTC
CASSFTGAQETQYF
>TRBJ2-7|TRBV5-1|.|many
TGCGCCAGCAGCTTGGTGTCAGGGAGAAGTTCCTACGAGCAGTACTTC
CASSLVSGRSSYEQYF
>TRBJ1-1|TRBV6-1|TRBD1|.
TGTGCCAGCAGTGCGAGACAGGGGGCCAGGAACACTGAAGCTTTCTTT
CASSARQGARNTEAFF
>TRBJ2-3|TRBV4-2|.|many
TGTGCCAGCAGCCCCTCACTTCCGGCAGATACGCAGTATTTT
CASSPSLPADTQYF
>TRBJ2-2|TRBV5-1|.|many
TGCGCCAGCAGCTTGGCTCAGGGAAAGGGCACCGGGGAGCTGTTTTTT
CASSLAQGKGTGELFF
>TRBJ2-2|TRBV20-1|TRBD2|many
TGCAGTGCTAGAGATGGGACTAGGTATACCGGGGAGCTGTTTTTT
CSARDGTRYTGELFF
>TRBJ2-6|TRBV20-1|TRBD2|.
TGCAGTGCTCCCCTGGGGGGGAGCTCTGGGGCCAACGTCCTGACTTTC
CSAPLGGSSGANVLTF
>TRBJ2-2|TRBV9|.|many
TGTGCCAGCACCGTGGGTCTAAAAGGGCTGGGCGGGGAGCTGTTTTTT
CASTVGLKGLGGELFF
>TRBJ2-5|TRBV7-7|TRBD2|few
TGTGCCAGCAGCTCCCAGGGACTAGCGGGGCGGGAGACCCAGTACTTC
CASSSQGLAGRETQYF
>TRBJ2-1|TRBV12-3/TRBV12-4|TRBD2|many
TGTGCCAGCAGCTTGGAGGGACTACCTTACAATGAGCAGTTCTTC
CASSLEGLPYNEQFF
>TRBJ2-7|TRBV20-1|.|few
TGCAGTGCTAGAGAGATACGGACCTACGAGCAGTACTTC
CSAREIRTYEQYF
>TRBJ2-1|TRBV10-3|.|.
TGTGCCATCAGAGTTGGAGTGTACAATGAGCAGTTCTTC
CAIRVGVYNEQFF
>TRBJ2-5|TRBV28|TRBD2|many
TGTGCCAGCAGCAAAAGCGGGAGCGTTGAGACCCAGTACTTC
CASSKSGSVETQYF
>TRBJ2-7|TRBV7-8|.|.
TGTGCCAGCAGTCGAAGACAGAAAAACGAGCAGTACTTC
CASSRRQKNEQYF
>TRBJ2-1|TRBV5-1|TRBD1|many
TGCGCCAGCTCCTCAGGACAGGGAGAGCAGTTCTTC
CASSSGQGEQFF
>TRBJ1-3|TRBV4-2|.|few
TGTGCCAGCAGCCAAGATTGGACGGAAACGGTACACACCATATATTTT
CASSQDWTETVHTIYF
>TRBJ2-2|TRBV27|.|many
TGTGCCAGCTCGCAGTACCAGGGAGTGGGGGAGCTGTTTTTT
CASSQYQGVGELFF
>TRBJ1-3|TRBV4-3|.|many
TGCGCCAGCAGCCAAGTCGACGCGGGAACTGGAAACACCATATATTTT
CASSQVDAGTGNTIYF
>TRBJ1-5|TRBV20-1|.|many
TGCAGTGCTCGACGGGCAGGAGGGGAGGTCAATCAGCCCCAGCATTTT
CSARRAGGEVNQPQHF
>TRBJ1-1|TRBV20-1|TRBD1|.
TGCAGTGCTAACAGGGGAGAGACGAACACTGAAGCTTTCTTT
CSANRGETNTEAFF
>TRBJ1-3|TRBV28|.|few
TGTGCCAGCACTTCATGGGGAAACACCATATATTTT
CASTSWGNTIYF
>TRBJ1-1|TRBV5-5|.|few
TGTGCCAGCAGCTTGGAGGCCTGGGGGGCTGAAGCTTTCTTT
CASSLEAWGAEAFF
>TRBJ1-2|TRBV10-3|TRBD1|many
TGTGCCATCAGTGAGTCTGTAAGACAGGGACCTGATGGCTACACCTTC
CAISESVRQGPDGYTF
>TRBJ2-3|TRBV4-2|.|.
TGTGCCAGCAGCCCCCTCGGGGGCGGGAGTAGCACAGATACGCAGTATTTT
CASSPLGGGSSTDTQYF
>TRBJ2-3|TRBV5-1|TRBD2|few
TGCGCCAGCAGCGCCCAAGTCGGACTAGCGGGGCGGATGAGCACGCAGTATTTT
CASSAQVGLAGRMSTQYF
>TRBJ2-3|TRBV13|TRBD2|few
TGTGCCAGCAGCCCCCGGGGGGGATGGGACACAGATACGCAGTATTTT
CASSPRGGWDTDTQYF
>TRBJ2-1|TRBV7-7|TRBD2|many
TGTGCCAGCAGCCCAAGCAAGGGACTAGCGGCCTTATACAATGAGCAGTTCTTC
CASSPSKGLAALYNEQFF
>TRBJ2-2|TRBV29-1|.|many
TGCAGCGTTGCTTTCCAGGGAGGAGGGGAGCTGTTTTTT
CSVAFQGGGELFF
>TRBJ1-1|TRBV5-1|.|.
TGCGCCAGCAGCTTGGGCCCCTCTTCACAGGGTGAAGCTTTCTTT
CASSLGPSSQGEAFF
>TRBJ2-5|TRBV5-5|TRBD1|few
TGTGCCAGCAGCTCGACCGGGACAGGGAAAGGAGAGACCCAGTACTTC
CASSSTGTGKGETQYF
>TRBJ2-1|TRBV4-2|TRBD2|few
TGTGCCAGCAGCCGTGTTGGCGGGGGTCCTCTCTACAATGAGCAGTTCTTC
CASSRVGGGPLYNEQFF
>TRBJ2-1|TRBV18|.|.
TGTGCCACCCAGCTGTCCGGGAGTGAAAATGAGCAGTTCTTC
CATQLSGSENEQFF
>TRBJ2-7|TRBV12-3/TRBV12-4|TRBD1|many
TGTGCCAGCTCCTCCTCCGGGACAGGGGCTTACGAGCAGTACTTC
CASSSSGTGAYEQYF
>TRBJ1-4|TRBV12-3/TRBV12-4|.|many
TGTGCCACTCAAAGGCAGACTAATGAAAAACTGTTTTTT
CATQRQTNEKLFF
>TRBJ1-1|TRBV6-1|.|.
TGTGCCAGCCGACCAGCGGGGGAGAACACTGAAGCTTTCTTT
CASRPAGENTEAFF
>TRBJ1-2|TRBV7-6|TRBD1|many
TGTGCCAGCAGCTTCCAGGACAGGCTCGCTAACTATGGCTACACCTTC
CASSFQDRLANYGYTF
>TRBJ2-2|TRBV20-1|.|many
TGCAGTACAAAACCGGGACAGAACACCGGGGAGCTGTTTTTT
CSTKPGQNTGELFF
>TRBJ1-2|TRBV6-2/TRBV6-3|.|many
TGTGCCAGCGGGCGGGGGACATCCAATGGCTACACCTTC
CASGRGTSNGYTF
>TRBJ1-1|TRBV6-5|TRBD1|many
TGTGCCAGCAGTTACCTAGACAGGGCCGGAGCTTTCTTT
CASSYLDRAGAFF
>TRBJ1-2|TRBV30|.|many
TGTGCCTGGAGTGTAGGCGAAGGCTACACCTTC
CAWSVGEGYTF